This T cell receptor (beta chain) emerged from a study of response to subunit inactivated influenza vaccine. Regarding the study as a whole: Every seasonal influenza vaccination brings in few new T cells, the authors suggested.

The CDR3 consists of 14 residues. V was cut by 7 bases and J by 1 base, with 11 bases left in between. Germline-derived CDR1 and CDR2 are MNHEY and SVGEGT. With regard to this clonotype: Its antigen is unidentified.

TCRdb redid the calling of the RT-PCR reads with MiXCR, one entry per CDR3 protein. The sample holds hundreds of thousands of distinct CDR3 sequences, 11% to 15% seen once. The rearrangement links TRBV6-2 or TRBV6-3 to TRBJ2-1; possibly TRBD2 for D (5 bases). Sample: PBMCs from blood, taken less than 15 days before vaccination. This sequence originates from a man in his fifties who received an inactivated influenza vaccine. This CDR3 reads CASTSGGSYNEQFF. As DNA, the CDR3 is TGTGCCAGCACGAGCGGTGGGTCCTACAATGAGCAGTTCTTC.